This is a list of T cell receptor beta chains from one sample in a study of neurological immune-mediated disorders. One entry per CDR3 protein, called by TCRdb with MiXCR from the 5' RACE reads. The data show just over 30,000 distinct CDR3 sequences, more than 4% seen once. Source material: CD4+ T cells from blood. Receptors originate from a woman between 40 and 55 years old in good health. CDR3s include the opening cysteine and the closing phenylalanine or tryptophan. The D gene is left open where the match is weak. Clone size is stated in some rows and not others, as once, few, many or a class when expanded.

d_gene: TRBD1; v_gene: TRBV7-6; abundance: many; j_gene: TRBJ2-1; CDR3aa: CASSSTRDSTYNEQFF; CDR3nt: TGTGCCAGCAGCTCAACACGGGACAGCACCTACAATGAGCAGTTCTTC
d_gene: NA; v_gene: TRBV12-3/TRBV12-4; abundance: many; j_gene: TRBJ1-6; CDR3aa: CASTGTRYSPLHF; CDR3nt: TGTGCCAGCACAGGAACCCGTTATTCACCCCTCCACTTT
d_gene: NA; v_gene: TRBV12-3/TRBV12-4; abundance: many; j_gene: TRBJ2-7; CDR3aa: CASSLGAGIYEQYF; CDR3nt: TGTGCCAGCAGTTTAGGGGCGGGGATCTACGAGCAGTACTTC
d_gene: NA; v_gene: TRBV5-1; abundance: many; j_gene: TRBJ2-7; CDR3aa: CASSLSQGPYEQYF; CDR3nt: TGCGCCAGCAGCTTGAGTCAGGGGCCCTACGAGCAGTACTTC
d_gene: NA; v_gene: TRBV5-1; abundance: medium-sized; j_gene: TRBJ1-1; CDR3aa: CASSLELGRNTEAFF; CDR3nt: TGCGCCAGCAGCTTGGAGCTGGGACGAAACACTGAAGCTTTCTTT
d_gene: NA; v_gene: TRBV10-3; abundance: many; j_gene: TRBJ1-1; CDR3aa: CAISEARNTEAFF; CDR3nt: TGTGCCATCAGTGAGGCAAGGAACACTGAAGCTTTCTTT
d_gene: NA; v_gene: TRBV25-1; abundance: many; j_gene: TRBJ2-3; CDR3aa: CASSDGPRPGLGTDTQYF; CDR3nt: TGTGCCAGCAGTGACGGCCCTCGACCGGGACTGGGCACAGATACGCAGTATTTT
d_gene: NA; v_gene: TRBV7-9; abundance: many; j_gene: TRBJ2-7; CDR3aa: CASSHRLGGRDYEQYF; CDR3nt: TGTGCCAGCAGCCACCGGCTGGGGGGGCGCGACTACGAGCAGTACTTC
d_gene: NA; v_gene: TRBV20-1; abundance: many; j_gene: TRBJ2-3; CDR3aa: CSALLADTQYF; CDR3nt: TGCAGTGCCCTGCTAGCTGATACGCAGTATTTT
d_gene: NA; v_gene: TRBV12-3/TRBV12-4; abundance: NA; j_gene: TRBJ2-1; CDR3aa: CASSRVFFNEQFF; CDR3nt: TGTGCCAGCAGCCGGGTCTTTTTCAATGAGCAGTTCTTC
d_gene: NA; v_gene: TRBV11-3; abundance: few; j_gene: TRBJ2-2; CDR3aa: CASSLGPNTGELFF; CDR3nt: TGTGCCAGCAGCTTAGGTCCAAACACCGGGGAGCTGTTTTTT
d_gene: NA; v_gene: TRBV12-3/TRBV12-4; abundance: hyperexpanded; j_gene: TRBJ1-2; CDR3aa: CASSPGGGGNYGYTF; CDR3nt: TGTGCCAGCAGTCCAGGCGGGGGCGGTAACTATGGCTACACCTTC
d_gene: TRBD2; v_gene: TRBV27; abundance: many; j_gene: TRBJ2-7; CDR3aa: CASSSYGTRAIYEQYF; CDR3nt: TGTGCCAGCAGTTCTTACGGGACTAGAGCTATCTACGAGCAGTACTTC
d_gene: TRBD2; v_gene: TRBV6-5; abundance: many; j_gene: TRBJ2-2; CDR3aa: CASRVAGGPTGELFF; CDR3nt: TGTGCCAGCAGAGTAGCGGGAGGTCCCACCGGGGAGCTGTTTTTT
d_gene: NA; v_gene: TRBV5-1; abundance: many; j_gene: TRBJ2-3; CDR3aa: CASSRIATDTQYF; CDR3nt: TGCGCCAGCAGCCGAATCGCAACAGATACGCAGTATTTT
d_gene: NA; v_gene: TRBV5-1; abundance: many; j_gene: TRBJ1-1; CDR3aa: CASSSHGTLGTEAFF; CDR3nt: TGCGCCAGCAGCTCACACGGGACTCTGGGAACTGAAGCTTTCTTT
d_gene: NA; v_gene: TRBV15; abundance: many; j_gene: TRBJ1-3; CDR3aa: CATSRDSGAIDTIYF; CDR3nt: TGTGCCACCAGCAGAGATTCAGGGGCGATTGACACCATATATTTT
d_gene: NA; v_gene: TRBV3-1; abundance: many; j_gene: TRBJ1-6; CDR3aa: CASSPGTAASYNSPLHF; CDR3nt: TGTGCCAGCAGCCCAGGGACGGCAGCCTCCTATAATTCACCCCTCCACTTT
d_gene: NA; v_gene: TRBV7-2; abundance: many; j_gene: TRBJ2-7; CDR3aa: CASSLGGTVAAEQYF; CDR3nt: TGTGCCAGCAGCTTAGGGGGGACCGTAGCAGCCGAGCAGTACTTC
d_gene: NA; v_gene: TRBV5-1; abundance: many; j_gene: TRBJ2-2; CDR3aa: CASSRTHTGELFF; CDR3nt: TGCGCCAGCAGCCGGACACACACCGGGGAGCTGTTTTTT
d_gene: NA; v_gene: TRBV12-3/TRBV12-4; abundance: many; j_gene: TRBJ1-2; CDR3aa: CASSLGGIYGYTF; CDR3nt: TGTGCCAGCAGTTTAGGAGGCATCTATGGCTACACCTTC
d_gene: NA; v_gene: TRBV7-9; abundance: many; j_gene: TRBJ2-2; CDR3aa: CASSETGELFF; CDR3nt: TGTGCCAGCAGCGAAACCGGGGAGCTGTTTTTT
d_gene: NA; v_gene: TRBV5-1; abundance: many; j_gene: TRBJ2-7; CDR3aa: CASSRDGFSYEQYF; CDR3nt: TGCGCCAGCAGTCGGGACGGATTCTCCTACGAGCAGTACTTC
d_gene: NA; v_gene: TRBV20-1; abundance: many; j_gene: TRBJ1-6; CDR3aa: CSARDAQAYNSPLHF; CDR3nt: TGCAGTGCTAGAGACGCACAAGCCTATAATTCACCCCTCCACTTT
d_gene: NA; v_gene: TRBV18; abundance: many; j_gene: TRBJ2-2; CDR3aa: CASSRTGTDDTGELFF; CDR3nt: TGTGCCAGCTCCCGAACCGGGACCGATGACACCGGGGAGCTGTTTTTT
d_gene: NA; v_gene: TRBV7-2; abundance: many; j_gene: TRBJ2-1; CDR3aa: CASSVGGFEQFF; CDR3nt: TGTGCCAGCAGCGTCGGAGGGTTTGAGCAGTTCTTC
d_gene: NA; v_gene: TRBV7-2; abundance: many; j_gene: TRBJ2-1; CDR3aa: CASSPQKSGSYNEQFF; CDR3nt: TGTGCCAGCAGCCCTCAAAAAAGTGGCTCCTACAATGAGCAGTTCTTC
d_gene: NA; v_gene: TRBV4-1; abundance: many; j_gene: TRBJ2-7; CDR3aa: CASSQVGADEQYF; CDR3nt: TGCGCCAGCAGCCAAGTGGGGGCGGACGAGCAGTACTTC
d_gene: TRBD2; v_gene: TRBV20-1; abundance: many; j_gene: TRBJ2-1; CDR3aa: CSAPDGTSGYNEQFF; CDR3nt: TGCAGTGCGCCCGACGGGACTAGCGGCTACAATGAGCAGTTCTTC
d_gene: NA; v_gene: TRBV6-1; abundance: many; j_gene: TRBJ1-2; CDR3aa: CASSGEVGWPSGYTF; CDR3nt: TGTGCCAGCAGTGGGGAGGTGGGGTGGCCGTCGGGCTACACCTTC
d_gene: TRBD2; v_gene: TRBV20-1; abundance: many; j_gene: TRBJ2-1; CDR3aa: CSARDWTSGSVGEQFF; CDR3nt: TGCAGTGCTAGAGATTGGACTAGCGGGAGCGTCGGTGAGCAGTTCTTC
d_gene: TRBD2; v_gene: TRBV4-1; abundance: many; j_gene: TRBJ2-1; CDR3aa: CASSPVSGGDYNEQFF; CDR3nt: TGCGCCAGCAGCCCTGTTAGCGGGGGGGACTACAATGAGCAGTTCTTC
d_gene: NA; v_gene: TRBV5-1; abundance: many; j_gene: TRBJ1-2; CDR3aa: CASSRTTAGGYGYGYTF; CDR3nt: TGCGCCAGCTCCCGGACGACTGCGGGGGGTTACGGCTATGGCTACACCTTC
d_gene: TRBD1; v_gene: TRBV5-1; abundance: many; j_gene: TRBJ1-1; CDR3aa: CASSLGQGALNTEAFF; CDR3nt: TGCGCCAGCAGCCTGGGACAGGGGGCCTTGAACACTGAAGCTTTCTTT
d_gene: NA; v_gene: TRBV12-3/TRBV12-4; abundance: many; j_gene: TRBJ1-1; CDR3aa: CASRSGGGQGNTEAFF; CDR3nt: TGTGCCAGCAGATCGGGGGGTGGGCAGGGGAACACTGAAGCTTTCTTT
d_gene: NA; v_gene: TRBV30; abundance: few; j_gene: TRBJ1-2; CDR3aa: CAWRDRRSGYGYTF; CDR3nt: TGTGCCTGGAGAGACAGACGGTCGGGCTATGGCTACACCTTC
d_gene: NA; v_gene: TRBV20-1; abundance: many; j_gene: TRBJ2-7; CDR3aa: CSARDLTGRTYEQYF; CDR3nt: TGCAGTGCTAGAGATCTAACAGGGCGAACCTACGAGCAGTACTTC
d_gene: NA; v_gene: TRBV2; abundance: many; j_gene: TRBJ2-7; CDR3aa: CASSELGSRLWKQYF; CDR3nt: TGTGCCAGCAGTGAACTGGGTAGCAGACTTTGGAAGCAGTACTTC
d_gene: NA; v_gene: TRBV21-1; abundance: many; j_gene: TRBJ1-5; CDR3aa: CASSKVGECYSNQPQHF; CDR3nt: TGTGCCAGCAGCAAAGTGGGCGAGTGCTATAGCAATCAGCCCCAGCATTTT
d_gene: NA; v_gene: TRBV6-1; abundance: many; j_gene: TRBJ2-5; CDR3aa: CASSGERRGTQYF; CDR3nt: TGTGCCAGCAGTGGAGAACGACGGGGGACCCAGTACTTC
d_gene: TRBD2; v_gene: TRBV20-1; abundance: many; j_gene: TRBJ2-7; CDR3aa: CSAGGGNSYEQYF; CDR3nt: TGCAGTGCGGGCGGGGGGAACTCCTACGAGCAGTACTTC
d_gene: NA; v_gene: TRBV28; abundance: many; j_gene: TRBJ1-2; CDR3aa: CASSFDRQGISGYTF; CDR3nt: TGTGCCAGCAGTTTCGACCGCCAGGGGATCTCTGGCTACACCTTC
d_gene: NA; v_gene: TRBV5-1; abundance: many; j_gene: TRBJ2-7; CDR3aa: CASSFRQVAGEQYF; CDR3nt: TGCGCCAGCAGCTTTCGACAGGTTGCCGGCGAGCAGTACTTC
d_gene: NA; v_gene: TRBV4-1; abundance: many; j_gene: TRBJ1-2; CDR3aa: CASSQDRNDGYTF; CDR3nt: TGCGCCAGCAGCCAAGATCGGAATGATGGCTACACCTTC
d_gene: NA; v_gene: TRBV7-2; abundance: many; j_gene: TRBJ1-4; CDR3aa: CASTPDWANEKLFF; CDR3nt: TGTGCCAGCACCCCGGACTGGGCTAATGAAAAACTGTTTTTT
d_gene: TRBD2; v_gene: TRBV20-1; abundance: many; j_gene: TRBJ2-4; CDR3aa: CSAGRGLAGTPRGGKNIQYF; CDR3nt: TGCAGTGCCGGGAGGGGGTTAGCGGGAACCCCGCGGGGGGGCAAAAACATTCAGTACTTC
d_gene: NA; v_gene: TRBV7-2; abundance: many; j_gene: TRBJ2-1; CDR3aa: CASSPVLINEQFF; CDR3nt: TGTGCCAGCAGCCCCGTCCTCATCAATGAGCAGTTCTTC
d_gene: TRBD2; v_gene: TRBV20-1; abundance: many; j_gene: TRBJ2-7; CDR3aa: CSARGRSWERGNEQYF; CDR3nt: TGCAGTGCTCGCGGGAGGTCCTGGGAGCGGGGGAACGAGCAGTACTTC
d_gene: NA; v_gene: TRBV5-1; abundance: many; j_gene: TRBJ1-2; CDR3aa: CASSQGTKPTNYGYTF; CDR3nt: TGCGCCAGCAGCCAGGGGACAAAGCCTACTAACTATGGCTACACCTTC
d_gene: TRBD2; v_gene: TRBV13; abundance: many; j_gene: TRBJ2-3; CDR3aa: CASSLSFSSGGDYSTDTQYF; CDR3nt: TGTGCCAGCAGCTTATCTTTCTCTAGCGGGGGGGACTATAGCACAGATACGCAGTATTTT
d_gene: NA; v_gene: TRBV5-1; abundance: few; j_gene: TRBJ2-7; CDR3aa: CASSPGTSSYEQYF; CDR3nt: TGCGCCAGCAGCCCAGGGACATCCTCCTACGAGCAGTACTTC
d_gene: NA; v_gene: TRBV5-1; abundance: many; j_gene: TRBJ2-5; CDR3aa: CASRGAGQKYF; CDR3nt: TGCGCCAGCAGGGGCGCGGGACAGAAGTACTTC
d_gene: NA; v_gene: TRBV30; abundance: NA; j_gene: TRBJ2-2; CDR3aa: CAAGRSTSGELFF; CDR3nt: TGTGCCGCGGGACGTTCCACGTCCGGGGAGCTGTTTTTT
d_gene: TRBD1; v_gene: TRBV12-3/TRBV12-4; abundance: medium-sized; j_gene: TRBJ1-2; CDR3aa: CASRKTGVHGYTF; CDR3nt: TGTGCCAGCAGAAAGACAGGGGTCCATGGCTACACCTTC
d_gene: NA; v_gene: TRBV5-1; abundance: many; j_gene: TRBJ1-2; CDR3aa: CASSSGRPQWDYGYTF; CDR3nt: TGCGCCAGCAGCTCGGGCCGGCCCCAGTGGGACTATGGCTACACCTTC
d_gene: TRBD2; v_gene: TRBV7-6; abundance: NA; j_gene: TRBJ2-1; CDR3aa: CASSLRESTNEQFF; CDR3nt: TGTGCCAGCAGCTTGCGGGAGTCCACGAATGAGCAGTTCTTC
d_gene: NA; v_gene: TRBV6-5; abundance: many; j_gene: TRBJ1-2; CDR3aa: CASSSRGGRYGYTF; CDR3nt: TGTGCCAGCAGTTCACGAGGGGGACGGTATGGCTACACCTTC
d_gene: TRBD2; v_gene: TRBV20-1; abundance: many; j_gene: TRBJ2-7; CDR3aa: CSATRAGGYEQYF; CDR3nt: TGCAGTGCAACCCGAGCGGGAGGCTACGAGCAGTACTTC